A selection of T cell receptor beta chains follows, all from one sample in a study of resident and recirculating memory T cells in vitiligo. TCRdb keeps only in-frame clones here, not all; method: immunoSEQ multiplex PCR. This table has about 76,000 clones, 92% appearing once. Source material: blood. The receptors come from a male donor with vitiligo. Each CDR3 is given with its conserved first and last residue. The D gene is left open where the match is weak. Not every row has a clone size; where given, it reads once, few, many or a size class.

CDR3aa: CASNPGGIFNYGYTF; CDR3nt: TGTGCCAGCAACCCAGGAGGGATTTTTAACTATGGCTACACCTTC; abundance: NA; len: 15; v_gene: TRBV6-5; j_gene: TRBJ1-2; d_gene: NA
CDR3aa: CAIGQGNTEAFF; CDR3nt: TGTGCCATCGGACAGGGGAACACTGAAGCTTTCTTT; abundance: few; len: 12; v_gene: TRBV10-3; j_gene: TRBJ1-1; d_gene: TRBD1
CDR3aa: CASTADRGDQPQHF; CDR3nt: TGCGCCAGCACTGCAGACAGGGGGGATCAGCCCCAGCATTTT; abundance: few; len: 14; v_gene: TRBV10-2; j_gene: TRBJ1-5; d_gene: TRBD1
CDR3aa: CASSPGQGALGEKLFF; CDR3nt: TGTGCCAGCAGCCCCGGACAGGGGGCCTTAGGGGAAAAACTGTTTTTT; abundance: NA; len: 16; v_gene: TRBV5-4; j_gene: TRBJ1-4; d_gene: TRBD1
CDR3aa: CASSFTYEQYF; CDR3nt: TGTGCCAGCAGCTTCACCTACGAGCAGTACTTC; abundance: NA; len: 11; v_gene: TRBV11-3; j_gene: TRBJ2-7; d_gene: NA
CDR3aa: CASSALAFSGIGKDTQYF; CDR3nt: TGTGCCAGCAGTGCACTAGCGTTCAGTGGGATAGGAAAAGATACGCAGTATTTT; abundance: NA; len: 18; v_gene: TRBV6-1; j_gene: TRBJ2-3; d_gene: TRBD2
CDR3aa: CASSWGAGGLYEQYF; CDR3nt: TGTGCCAGCAGTTGGGGGGCAGGGGGCCTCTACGAGCAGTACTTC; abundance: NA; len: 15; v_gene: TRBV27; j_gene: TRBJ2-7; d_gene: TRBD1
CDR3aa: CAIQLADTDTQYF; CDR3nt: TGTGCCATCCAACTAGCGGACACAGATACGCAGTATTTT; abundance: once; len: 13; v_gene: TRBV10-3; j_gene: TRBJ2-3; d_gene: TRBD2
CDR3aa: CASSLGFNQPQHF; CDR3nt: TGCGCCAGCAGCCTCGGGTTTAATCAGCCCCAGCATTTT; abundance: NA; len: 13; v_gene: TRBV4-3; j_gene: TRBJ1-5; d_gene: NA
CDR3aa: CSARHDTVSF; CDR3nt: TGCAGTGCTAGACATGACACGGTCTCCTTC; abundance: once; len: 10; v_gene: TRBV20-1; j_gene: TRBJ1-2; d_gene: NA
CDR3aa: CASSPGTSEYNEQFF; CDR3nt: TGTGCCAGCTCACCAGGGACTAGCGAATACAATGAGCAGTTCTTC; abundance: NA; len: 15; v_gene: TRBV18; j_gene: TRBJ2-1; d_gene: TRBD2
CDR3aa: CASREHLHGYTF; CDR3nt: TGTGCCAGCAGAGAACACCTTCATGGCTACACCTTC; abundance: NA; len: 12; v_gene: TRBV6-6; j_gene: TRBJ1-2; d_gene: NA